This T cell receptor beta chain is drawn from a study of T cells in Graves' hyperthyroidism and ophthalmopathy. TCR beta CDR3 regions were amplified from RNA. An initial round of RT-PCR targeting the TCR CDR3 relied on the HTBI primer set. One entry per CDR3 protein results from TCRdb running MiXCR on the multiplex PCR reads. This table holds about 640,000 distinct CDR3 sequences, less than 25% found once. The germline V gene encodes CDR1 SQVTM and CDR2 ANQGSEA. V lost 0 bases, J lost 4 bases, and 9 bases lay in between. This CDR3 is built from 13 residues. Sequencing used blood. The receptor was isolated from a man between 25 and 39 years old with Graves' ophthalmopathy. The J gene is TRBJ1-2, the V gene TRBV29-1; D not resolved. The CDR3 nucleotides read TGCAGCGTTGAAGATTCAGTTACCTATGGCTACACCTTC. It is translated as CSVEDSVTYGYTF.